Following are 2 T cell receptor beta chains from one sample sequenced in a study of radiation and T cells in renal cell carcinoma. Documented time point: blood 4 weeks post-SBRT, at nephrectomy. The treatment was: 15 Gy SBRT to primary tumor, nephrectomy 4 weeks later. Sequencing was performed with immunoSEQ multiplex PCR; in TCRdb, only in-frame clones are kept and a portion is missing. The sample has roughly 64,000 clones, about three quarters seen once; the top ten hold about 6.3%. The specimen comprised blood, sampled from a patient whose treatment included radiotherapy and nephrectomy. Receptors were obtained from a man in his 60s with renal cell carcinoma.

This chain uses TRBV9 with TRBJ2-5; 8 nucleotides align to TRBD1. Per germline, CDR1 SGDLS and CDR2 YYNGEE. The CDR3 runs to 18 residues. The V segment lost 3 bases and the J segment 4 bases; nucleotides outside the gene matches: 17. The CDR3 DNA follows: TGTGCCAGCAGCGGAGGACAGGGAATTTCATACCTCGGAGAGACCCAGTACTTC. Translated: CASSGGQGISYLGETQYF.

The V and J genes are TRBV29-1 and TRBJ1-1; no clear D. This CDR3 spans 14 amino acids. Trimming stripped 4 bases from V and 1 base from J, with 13 bases between. CDR1 SQVTM and CDR2 ANQGSEA come from the germline V gene. The CDR3 coding sequence is TGCAGCGTTGTCGATTGGGATAGGAACACTGAAGCTTTCTTT. Translating it yields CSVVDWDRNTEAFF.